This T cell receptor beta chain was recovered during a study of CD8 T cells in ankylosing spondylitis (dated by TCRdb to 2017 to 2019). For the study in its entirety: To find TCR variants linked to disease, the study profiled T cell receptor beta repertoires in ankylosing spondylitis patients and healthy donors. Peripheral blood samples were taken, and synovial fluid was additionally collected from ankylosing spondylitis patients. The whole study cohort included 108 healthy donors and 20 to 30 ankylosing spondylitis patients. Results the study describes overall, beyond this receptor: A TCR beta motif of about 8 highly homologous amino acid variants appeared characteristic of blood from ankylosing spondylitis patients. A CD8+ phenotype was shown by the disease-linked clones, which were found at relatively low frequencies in peripheral blood. According to the report, matched synovial fluid samples from ankylosing spondylitis patients were significantly enriched for the disease-linked clones. Some motif variants were previously reported in synovial fluid and blood of reactive arthritis patients, suggesting common disease-initiation mechanisms.

The germline V and J ends show losses of 8 bases and 2 bases respectively, and no gene match explains 8 bases of the junction. Looking up the germline V gene yields CDR1 SGHTA and CDR2 FQGNSA. Including the terminal cysteine and phenylalanine, the CDR3 comprises 16 residues. The entry retains the CDR3 DNA only, 48 bases that are in frame from base 1. Sequencing was carried out with an Illumina HiSeq 2500. Quantitative 5'-RACE with molecular barcodes was the method used to prepare the TCR beta libraries. As for the authors' bioinformatics: A new computational method, built on a probabilistic model of VDJ rearrangement, was used to identify disease-linked TCR variants. Starting from the raw public reads, TCRdb applied fastp trimming at Q25, assembled clones with MiXCR and retained in-frame beta chains. Rows are unified per CDR3 protein, each entry keeping the most common DNA and genes. The V and J calls, along with clone size, are taken from TCRdb and not from the paper's own processing. For this sample the table gives 150,000 to 200,000 distinct CDR3 sequences, of which over 10% were detected only once. The biggest ten clones account for approximately 10% of the sample.

In this sample, this clonotype turned up many times. Its antigen has not been determined. Per-base quality was not reported, and no clone a single base away is much larger than it. The rearranged chain carries TRBV7-2 and TRBJ2-3, and 12 junctional nucleotides match TRBD2. The clonotype comes from a female donor with ankylosing spondylitis or in good health (not recorded which). Sequenced sample: blood, either unsorted or a sorted T cell fraction (not recorded which). The CDR3 corresponds to CASGLLAGGTTDTQYF. The sequence in DNA is TGTGCCAGCGGCCTACTAGCGGGAGGCACCACAGATACGCAGTATTTT.